The T cell receptor beta chain described here comes from a study of early T cells in non-severe SARS-CoV-2 infection. At the level of the study: Bulk RNA from unsorted whole blood was sequenced; chains were unpaired. Study findings and constraints: The matching step, a VDJdb search, favored anti-spike CD8 responses and missed private and CD4 specificities.

The CDR3 consists of 15 residues. V trimming: 5 bases; J trimming: 4 bases; junction bases outside the gene matches: 6. The V gene's germline CDR1 is MNHNY and CDR2 SVGAGI (reference sequence). This clonotype was detected only once. Its cognate antigen is unknown. Unique molecular identifiers were attached to individual cDNA molecules. Using its own MiXCR run on the 5' RACE reads, TCRdb lists one record per CDR3 protein. The top ten hold over 3.5% of the sample, which has tens of thousands of distinct CDR3 sequences, 6.2% seen once. Sequencing was carried out using whole blood. The clonotype comes from an adult who was a healthcare worker with PCR-confirmed SARS-CoV-2 infection or an uninfected control (not recorded which). The V and J genes are TRBV6-6 and TRBJ2-7; 12 bases agree with TRBD2. CDR3 in amino acids: CASSDSSGGAYEQYF. CDR3 DNA sequence: TGTGCCAGCAGTGATTCTAGCGGGGGGGCATACGAGCAGTACTTC.